This T cell receptor (beta chain) was observed in a study of blood T cell repertoires in COVID-19. Per the germline V gene, CDR1 is SGDLS and CDR2 is YYNGEE. The CDR3 extends over 15 amino acids. V shed 3 bases and J 2 bases; nucleotides not matched to a gene: 6. TCRdb's copy holds only in-frame clones and misses some; the assay was immunoSEQ multiplex PCR. The repertoire holds about 160,000 clones, roughly 93% seen once, with less than 2% in the top ten. The receptor's source is a woman aged 55 to 70 with COVID-19, enrolled during active disease. Sequenced input: peripheral blood. The chain joins TRBV9 to TRBJ2-3; 7 nucleotides match TRBD1. DNA for the CDR3: TGTGCCAGCAGCGATGTGGGACAGATCACAGATACGCAGTATTTT. Its translation: CASSDVGQITDTQYF.